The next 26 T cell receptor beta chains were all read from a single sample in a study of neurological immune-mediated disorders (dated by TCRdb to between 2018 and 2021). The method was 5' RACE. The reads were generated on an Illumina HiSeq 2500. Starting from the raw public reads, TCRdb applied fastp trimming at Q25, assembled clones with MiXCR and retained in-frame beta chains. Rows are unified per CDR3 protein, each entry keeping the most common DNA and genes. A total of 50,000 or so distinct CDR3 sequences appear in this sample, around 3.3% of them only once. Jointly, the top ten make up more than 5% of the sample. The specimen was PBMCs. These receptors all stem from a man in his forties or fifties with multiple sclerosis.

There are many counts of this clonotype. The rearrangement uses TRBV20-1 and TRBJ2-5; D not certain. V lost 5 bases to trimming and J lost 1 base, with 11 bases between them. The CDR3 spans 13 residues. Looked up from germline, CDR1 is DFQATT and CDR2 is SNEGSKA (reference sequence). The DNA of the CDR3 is TGCAGTGCTTGGGGTGTGGGCCAAGAGACCCAGTACTTC. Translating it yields CSAWGVGQETQYF.

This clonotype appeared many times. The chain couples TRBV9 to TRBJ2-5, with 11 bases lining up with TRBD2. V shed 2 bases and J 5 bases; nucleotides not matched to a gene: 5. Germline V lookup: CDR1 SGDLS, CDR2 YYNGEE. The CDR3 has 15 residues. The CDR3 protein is CASSVSSGGRETQYF. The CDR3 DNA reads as TGTGCCAGCAGCGTTTCTAGCGGGGGGAGGGAGACCCAGTACTTC. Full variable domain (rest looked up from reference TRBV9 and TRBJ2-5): DSGVTQTPKHLITATGQRVTLRCSPRSGDLSVYWYQQSLDQGLQFLIQYYNGEERAKGNILERFSAQQFPDLHSELNLSSLELGDSALYFCASSVSSGGRETQYFGPGTRLLVL.

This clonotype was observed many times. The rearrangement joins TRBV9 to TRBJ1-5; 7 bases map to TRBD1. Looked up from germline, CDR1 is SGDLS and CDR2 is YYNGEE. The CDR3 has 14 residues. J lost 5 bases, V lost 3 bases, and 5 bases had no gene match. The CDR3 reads CASSAGTDYQPQHF. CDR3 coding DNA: TGTGCCAGCAGCGCTGGGACAGATTATCAGCCCCAGCATTTT.

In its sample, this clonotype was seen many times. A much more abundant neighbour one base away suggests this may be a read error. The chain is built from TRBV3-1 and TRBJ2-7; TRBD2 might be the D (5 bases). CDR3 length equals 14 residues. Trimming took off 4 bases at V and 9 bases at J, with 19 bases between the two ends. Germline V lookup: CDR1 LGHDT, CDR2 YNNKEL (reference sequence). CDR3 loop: CASSPRGKTPRQYF. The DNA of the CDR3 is TGTGCCAGCAGCCCCCGGGGAAAGACCCCTCGGCAGTACTTC.

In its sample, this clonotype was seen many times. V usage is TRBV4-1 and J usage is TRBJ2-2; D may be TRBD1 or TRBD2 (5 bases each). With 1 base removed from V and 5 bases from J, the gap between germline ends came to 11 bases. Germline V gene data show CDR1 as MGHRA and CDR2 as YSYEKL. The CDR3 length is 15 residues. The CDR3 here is CASSQGRGRTGELFF. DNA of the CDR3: TGCGCCAGCAGCCAAGGAAGGGGACGGACCGGGGAGCTGTTTTTT.

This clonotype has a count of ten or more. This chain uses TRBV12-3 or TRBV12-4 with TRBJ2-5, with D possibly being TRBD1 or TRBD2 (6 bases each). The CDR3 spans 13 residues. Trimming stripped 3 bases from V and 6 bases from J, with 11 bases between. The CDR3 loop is CASSLSGGQTQYF. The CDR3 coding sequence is TGTGCCAGCAGTTTGTCTGGGGGGCAGACCCAGTACTTC.

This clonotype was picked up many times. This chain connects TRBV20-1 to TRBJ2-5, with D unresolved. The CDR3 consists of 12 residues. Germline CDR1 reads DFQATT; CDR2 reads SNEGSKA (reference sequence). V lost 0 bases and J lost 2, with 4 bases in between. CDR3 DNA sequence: TGCAGTGCTAGAGAGGGACAAGAGACCCAGTACTTC. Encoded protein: CSAREGQETQYF.

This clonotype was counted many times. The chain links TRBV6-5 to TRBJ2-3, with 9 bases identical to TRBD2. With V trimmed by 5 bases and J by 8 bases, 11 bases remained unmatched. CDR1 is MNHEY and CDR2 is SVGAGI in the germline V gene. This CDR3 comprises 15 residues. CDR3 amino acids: CASSASSGEAPTQYF. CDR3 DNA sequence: TGTGCCAGCAGTGCCTCTAGCGGGGAGGCCCCTACGCAGTATTTT.

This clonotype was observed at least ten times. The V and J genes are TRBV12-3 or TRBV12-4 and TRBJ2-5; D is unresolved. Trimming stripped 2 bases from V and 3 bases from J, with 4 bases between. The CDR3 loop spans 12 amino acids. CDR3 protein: CASSLKKETQYF. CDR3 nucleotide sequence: TGTGCCAGCAGTTTAAAGAAAGAGACCCAGTACTTC.

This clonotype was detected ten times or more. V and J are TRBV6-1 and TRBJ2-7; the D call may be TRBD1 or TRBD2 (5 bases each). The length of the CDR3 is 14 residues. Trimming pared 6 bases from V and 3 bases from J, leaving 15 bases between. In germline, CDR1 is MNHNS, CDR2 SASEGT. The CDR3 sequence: CASRGGAGGYEQYF. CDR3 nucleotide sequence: TGTGCCAGCAGAGGTGGGGCCGGAGGCTACGAGCAGTACTTC.

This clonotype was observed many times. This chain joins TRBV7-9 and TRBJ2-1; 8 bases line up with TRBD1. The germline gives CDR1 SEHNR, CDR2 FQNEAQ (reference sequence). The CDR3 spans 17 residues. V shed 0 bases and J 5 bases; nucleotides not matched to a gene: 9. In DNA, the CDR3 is TGTGCCAGCAGCTTAGCACGGACAGGGAAGCCGAACAATGAGCAGTTCTTC. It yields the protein CASSLARTGKPNNEQFF.

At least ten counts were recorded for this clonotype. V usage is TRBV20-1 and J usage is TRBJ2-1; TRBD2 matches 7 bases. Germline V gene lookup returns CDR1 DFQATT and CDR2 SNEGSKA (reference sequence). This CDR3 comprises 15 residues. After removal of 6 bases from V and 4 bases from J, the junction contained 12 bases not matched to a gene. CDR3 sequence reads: CSANTVAGVYNEQFF. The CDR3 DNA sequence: TGCAGTGCAAACACCGTGGCGGGGGTTTACAATGAGCAGTTCTTC.

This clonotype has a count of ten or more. The CDR3 region is CASSLWPDSSNYGYTF. CDR3 in DNA: TGTGCCAGCAGTCTTTGGCCGGACAGTTCTAACTATGGCTACACCTTC. This sequence joins TRBV6-5 and TRBJ1-2; TRBD1 is a possible D gene (6 bases). Trimming removed 5 bases at V and 0 bases at J, with 16 bases between. The CDR3 is 16 amino acids. The germline CDR1 and CDR2 sequences are MNHEY and SVGAGI.

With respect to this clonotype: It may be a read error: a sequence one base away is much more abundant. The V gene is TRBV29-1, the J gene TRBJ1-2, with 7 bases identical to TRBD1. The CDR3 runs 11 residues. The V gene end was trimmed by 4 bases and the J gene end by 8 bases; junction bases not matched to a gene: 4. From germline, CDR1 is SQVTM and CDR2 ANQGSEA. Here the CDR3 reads CSVGQGEGYTF. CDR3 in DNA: TGCAGCGTTGGACAGGGTGAAGGCTACACCTTC.

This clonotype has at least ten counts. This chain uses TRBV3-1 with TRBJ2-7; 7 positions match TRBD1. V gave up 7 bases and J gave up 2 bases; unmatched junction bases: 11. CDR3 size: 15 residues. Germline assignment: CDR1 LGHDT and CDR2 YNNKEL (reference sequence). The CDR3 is CASTPTWDRTYEQYF. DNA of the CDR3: TGTGCCAGCACCCCAACCTGGGACAGAACCTACGAGCAGTACTTC.

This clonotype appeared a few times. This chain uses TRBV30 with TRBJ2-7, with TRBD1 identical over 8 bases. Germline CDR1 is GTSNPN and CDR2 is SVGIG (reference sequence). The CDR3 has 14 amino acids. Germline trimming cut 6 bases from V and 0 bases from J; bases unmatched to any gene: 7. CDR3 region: CACGGQVHSYEQYF. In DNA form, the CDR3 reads TGTGCCTGTGGGGGACAGGTGCACTCCTACGAGCAGTACTTC.

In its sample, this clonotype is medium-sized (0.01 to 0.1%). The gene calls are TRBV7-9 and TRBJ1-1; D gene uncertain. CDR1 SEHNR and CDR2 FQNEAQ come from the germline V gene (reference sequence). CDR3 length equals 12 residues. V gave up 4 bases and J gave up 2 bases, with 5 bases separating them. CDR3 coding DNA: TGTGCCAGCAGCTGGGTAAACACTGAAGCTTTCTTT. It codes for CASSWVNTEAFF.

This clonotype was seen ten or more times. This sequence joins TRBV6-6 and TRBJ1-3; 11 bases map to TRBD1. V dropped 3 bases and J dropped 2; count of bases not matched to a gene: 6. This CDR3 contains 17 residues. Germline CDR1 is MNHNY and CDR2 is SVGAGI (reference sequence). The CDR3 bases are TGTGCCAGCAGTTATACACCGGGACAGGGGGCTGGAAACACCATATATTTT. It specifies CASSYTPGQGAGNTIYF.

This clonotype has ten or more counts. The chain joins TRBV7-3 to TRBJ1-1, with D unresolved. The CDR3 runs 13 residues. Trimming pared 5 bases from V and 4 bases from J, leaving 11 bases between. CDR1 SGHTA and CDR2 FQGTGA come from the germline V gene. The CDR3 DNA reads TGTGCCAGCAGCCTACAGCCGAGCACTGAAGCTTTCTTT. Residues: CASSLQPSTEAFF. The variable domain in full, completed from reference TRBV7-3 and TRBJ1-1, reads GAGVSQTPSNKVTEKGKYVELRCDPISGHTALYWYRQSLGQGPEFLIYFQGTGAADDSGLPNDRFFAVRPEGSVSTLKIQRTERGDSAVYLCASSLQPSTEAFFGQGTRLTVV.

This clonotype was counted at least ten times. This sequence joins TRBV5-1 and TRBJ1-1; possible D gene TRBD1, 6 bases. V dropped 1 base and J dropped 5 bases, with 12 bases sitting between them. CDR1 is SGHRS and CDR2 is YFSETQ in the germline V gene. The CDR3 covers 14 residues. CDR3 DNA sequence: TGCGCCAGCAGCTTGTCAGGGGAAGGGACTGAAGCTTTCTTT. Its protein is CASSLSGEGTEAFF.

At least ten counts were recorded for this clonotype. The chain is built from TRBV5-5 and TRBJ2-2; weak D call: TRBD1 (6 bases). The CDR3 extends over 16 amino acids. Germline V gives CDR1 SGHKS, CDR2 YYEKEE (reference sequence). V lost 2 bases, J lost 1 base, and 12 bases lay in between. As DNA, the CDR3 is TGTGCCAGCAGCTTTGCGGCAGGGGTGAACACCGGGGAGCTGTTTTTT. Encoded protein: CASSFAAGVNTGELFF. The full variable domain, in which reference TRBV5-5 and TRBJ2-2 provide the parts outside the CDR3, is DAGVTQSPTHLIKTRGQQVTLRCSPISGHKSVSWYQQVLGQGPQFIFQYYEKEERGRGNFPDRFSARQFPNYSSELNVNALLLGDSALYLCASSFAAGVNTGELFFGEGSRLTVL.

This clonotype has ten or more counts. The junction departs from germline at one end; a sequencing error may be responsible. The CDR3 loop reads CSVRDRDQPQNF. The CDR3 DNA is TGCAGCGTTCGGGACAGGGATCAGCCCCAGAATTTT. The chain links TRBV29-1 to TRBJ1-5; TRBD1 matches 9 bases. CDR1 SQVTM and CDR2 ANQGSEA come from the germline V gene. The CDR3 consists of 12 residues.

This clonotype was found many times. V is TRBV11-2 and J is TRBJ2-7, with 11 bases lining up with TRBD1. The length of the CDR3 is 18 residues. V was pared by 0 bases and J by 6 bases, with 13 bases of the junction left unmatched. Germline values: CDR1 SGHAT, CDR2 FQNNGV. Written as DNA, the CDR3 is TGTGCCAGCAGCTTAGAGATGTTGCGGACAGGGGGCTTTGGCGAGCAGTACTTC. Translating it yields CASSLEMLRTGGFGEQYF.

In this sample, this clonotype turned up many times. In DNA form, the CDR3 reads TGTGCCAGCAGTTACTCGGCCCGGGGACTAGCCGGCACAGATACGCAGTATTTT. Translation: CASSYSARGLAGTDTQYF. The genes are TRBV6-5 and TRBJ2-3; 9 nucleotides match TRBD2. V shed 0 bases, J shed 1 base, and the junction held 8 bases outside the gene matches. The CDR3 runs 18 residues. Germline V gives CDR1 MNHEY, CDR2 SVGAGI.

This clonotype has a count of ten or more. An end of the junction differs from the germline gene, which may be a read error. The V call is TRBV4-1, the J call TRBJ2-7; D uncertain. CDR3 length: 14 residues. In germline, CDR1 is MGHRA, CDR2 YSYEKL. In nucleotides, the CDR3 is TGCGCCAGCAGCCAAGTTTTGCCCTCCGACGAGCAGTACTTC. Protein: CASSQVLPSDEQYF.

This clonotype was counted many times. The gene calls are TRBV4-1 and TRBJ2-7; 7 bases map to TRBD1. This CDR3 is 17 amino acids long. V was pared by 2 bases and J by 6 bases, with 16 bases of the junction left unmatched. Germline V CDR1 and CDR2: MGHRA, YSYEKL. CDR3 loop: CASSQPRRTGLGGEQYF. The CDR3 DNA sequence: TGCGCCAGCAGCCAACCCCGACGGACAGGCCTGGGTGGCGAGCAGTACTTC.